One sample yielded the 11 T cell receptor beta chains listed below, sequenced in a study of cytomegalovirus exposure and HLA in healthy donors. PCR was performed using 60 Vbeta and 13 Jbeta primers. Method: immunoSEQ multiplex PCR; TCRdb's copy keeps in-frame clones and lacks some. Among 120,000 or so clones, around 70% were seen once, and the ten largest hold about 1.6%. Sequencing input: PBMCs. These receptors were collected from a man aged 30 to 45 in good health and CMV-seropositive.

This chain links TRBV6-5 with TRBJ1-5; maybe TRBD1 (6 bases). The V and J ends lost 6 bases and 4 bases respectively, with 16 bases between them. The CDR3 totals 15 residues. Per the germline V gene, CDR1 is MNHEY and CDR2 is SVGAGI. The CDR3: CASSHRGGWNQPQHF. DNA for the CDR3: TGTGCCAGCAGCCATCGGGGGGGCTGGAATCAGCCCCAGCATTTT.

J is TRBJ2-7 and V is TRBV27; 8 nucleotides match TRBD1. The length of the CDR3 is 17 residues. The germline V gene encodes CDR1 MNHEY and CDR2 SMNVEV (reference sequence). Trimming at V came to 0 bases and at J to 0 bases, leaving 7 bases not matched to a gene. Here the CDR3 DNA reads TGTGCCAGCAGTTTATCTGGACAGGGAGGTTCCTCCTACGAGCAGTACTTC. It codes for CASSLSGQGGSSYEQYF.

The chain links TRBV28 to TRBJ1-2; 7 bases are a match to TRBD1. The CDR3 loop spans 13 amino acids. V lost 3 bases and J lost 4; bases outside the gene matches: 2. Germline-derived CDR1 and CDR2 are MDHEN and SYDVKM. In DNA, the CDR3 is TGTGCCAGCAGTTTGGACAGGCTCTATGGCTACACCTTC. It specifies CASSLDRLYGYTF.

The chain carries TRBV27 and TRBJ2-7; no clear D. Trimming stripped 3 bases from V and 0 bases from J, with 9 bases between. Germline CDR1 and CDR2: MNHEY and SMNVEV (reference sequence). The CDR3 length is 14 residues. The CDR3 DNA sequence: TGTGCCAGCAGTTTTGGTCACTTCTCCTACGAGCAGTACTTC. This sequence encodes CASSFGHFSYEQYF.

The chain recombines TRBV13 with TRBJ2-1; D remains ambiguous. Trimming left V 5 bases short and J 8 bases short, with 22 bases between. This CDR3 region has 16 residues. Germline V gene sequence: CDR1 PRHDT, CDR2 FYEKMQ (reference sequence). The CDR3 sequence: CASSLPGGQLSDEQFF. The DNA for the CDR3 is TGTGCCAGCAGCCTCCCGGGTGGCCAACTTTCGGATGAGCAGTTCTTC.

This sequence joins TRBV28 and TRBJ1-5; D is unclear. The V end was cut by 5 bases, the J end by 4 bases, with 9 bases between. Germline V gene lookup returns CDR1 MDHEN and CDR2 SYDVKM. CDR3 size: 13 residues. The CDR3 DNA reads TGTGCCAGCAGTCCCGGTATGAATCAGCCCCAGCATTTT. Its protein is CASSPGMNQPQHF.

V usage is TRBV5-6 and J usage is TRBJ2-3, with TRBD2 matching over 12 bases. V gave up 7 bases and J gave up 1 base; unmatched junction bases: 10. Germline V gene data show CDR1 as SGHDT and CDR2 as YYEEEE. CDR3 size: 17 residues. The CDR3 here is CASETSGRPLGTDTQYF. CDR3 DNA sequence: TGTGCCAGCGAAACTAGCGGGAGGCCCCTCGGCACAGATACGCAGTATTTT.

The chain carries TRBV10-3 and TRBJ2-6; D is possibly TRBD1 (6 bases). The germline CDR1 and CDR2 sequences are ENHRY and SYGVKD. The CDR3 has 15 amino acids. Trimming took 10 bases from V and 0 from J, leaving 13 bases between them. This CDR3 reads CASSLGGSGANVLTF. The CDR3 region has the DNA TGTGCCAGCTCGTTAGGGGGCTCTGGGGCCAACGTCCTGACTTTC.

The chain uses TRBV11-2 and TRBJ2-3, with D maybe TRBD2 (6 bases). The CDR3 runs 16 residues. Looked up from germline, CDR1 is SGHAT and CDR2 is FQNNGV. The ends were cut back, 5 bases at V and 2 bases at J, with 17 bases in the middle. The CDR3 nucleotides read TGTGCCAGCAGCCCCCGGTCAGCGGGCACCACAGATACGCAGTATTTT. Translated, it gives CASSPRSAGTTDTQYF.

The rearrangement links TRBV14 to TRBJ2-1, with TRBD2 identical over 13 bases. Germline V gene lookup returns CDR1 SGHDN and CDR2 FVKESK. The CDR3 runs 18 residues. V shed 0 bases and J 5 bases; nucleotides not matched to a gene: 7. The CDR3 DNA sequence: TGTGCCAGCAGCCAAGAACTAGCGGGAGGGCCTCGGCACAATGAGCAGTTCTTC. It yields the protein CASSQELAGGPRHNEQFF.

This clone was detected a few times. The rearrangement uses TRBV10-3 and TRBJ2-5, with D maybe TRBD1 (5 bases). The V gene lost 10 bases and the J gene lost 3 bases, with 15 bases spanning the gap. CDR1 ENHRY and CDR2 SYGVKD come from the germline V gene. CDR3 length: 13 residues. The CDR3 region is CATSYRLEETQYF. The CDR3 nucleotides are TGTGCCACCAGCTACAGGTTAGAAGAGACCCAGTACTTC.